This T cell receptor beta chain was sequenced during a study of shared clonotypes between healthy human individuals. Comments on this clone: Its cognate antigen is unknown.

Study results and limitations: What naive subsets generally showed was a larger estimated richness than memory subsets showed.

The healthy adult donors were HIV-negative and reported no recent acute infections or vaccinations. Germline V gene lookup returns CDR1 SGHRS and CDR2 YFSETQ. This CDR3 has 15 amino acids. V trimming: 4 bases; J trimming: 5 bases; junction bases outside the gene matches: 10. TCRdb's copy holds only in-frame clones and misses some; the assay was immunoSEQ multiplex PCR. The sample carries 600,000 to 800,000 clones, 55% to 75% recorded once. The V call is TRBV5-1, the J call TRBJ2-5; 8 positions match TRBD1. The receptor comes from a woman in her 30s in good health. Sequencing was performed on memory CD4+ T cells sorted from blood. The subset: CD45RA-negative fraction. CDR3 residues: CASSANTGGYETQYF. In nucleotides, the CDR3 is TGCGCCAGCAGCGCCAATACAGGGGGTTACGAGACCCAGTACTTC.